Listed below are T cell receptor beta chains from one sample, sequenced in a study of early T cells in non-severe SARS-CoV-2 infection. Using its own MiXCR run on the 5' RACE reads, TCRdb lists one record per CDR3 protein. The table records approximately 69,000 distinct CDR3 sequences, under 9.5% of them present only once. Sequenced material: whole blood. The receptors derive from an adult who was a healthcare worker with PCR-confirmed SARS-CoV-2 infection or an uninfected control (not recorded which). The CDR3 runs from the conserved cysteine through the conserved F or W. A D gene is named only where the DNA matches it firmly. Size tells how often a clone was seen (once, few, many) or the class of an expanded clone, and some rows leave it out.

v_gene: TRBV29-1; d_gene: -; abundance: -; j_gene: TRBJ1-4; CDR3nt: TGCAGCGTTGAAGACTACCTAAATGAAAAACTGTTTTTT; CDR3aa: CSVEDYLNEKLFF
v_gene: TRBV10-3; d_gene: -; abundance: many; j_gene: TRBJ2-7; CDR3nt: TGTGCCAGCTCAGGGGCAGGGACGGCCTACGAGCAGTACTTC; CDR3aa: CASSGAGTAYEQYF
v_gene: TRBV14; d_gene: TRBD1; abundance: many; j_gene: TRBJ1-1; CDR3nt: TGTGCCAGCAGCCAAGTTTGGGGACAGGGGCATCACGGCACTGAAGCTTTCTTT; CDR3aa: CASSQVWGQGHHGTEAFF
v_gene: TRBV21-1; d_gene: -; abundance: -; j_gene: TRBJ1-2; CDR3nt: TGTGCCAGCAGCAAAGGGGACAGGCCGATTATTAACTATGGCTACACCTTC; CDR3aa: CASSKGDRPIINYGYTF
v_gene: TRBV3-1; d_gene: -; abundance: few; j_gene: TRBJ2-3; CDR3nt: TGTGCCAGCAGCCAAGACGTGGGTACAGATACGCAGTATTTT; CDR3aa: CASSQDVGTDTQYF
v_gene: TRBV7-9; d_gene: -; abundance: few; j_gene: TRBJ2-7; CDR3nt: TGTGCCAGCAGCCCCCGGGACAAGTCCTACGAGCAGTACTTC; CDR3aa: CASSPRDKSYEQYF
v_gene: TRBV12-3/TRBV12-4; d_gene: -; abundance: -; j_gene: TRBJ1-4; CDR3nt: TGTGCCAGCAACAGCCTCGGGCAGGGTAATGAAAAACTGTTTTTT; CDR3aa: CASNSLGQGNEKLFF
v_gene: TRBV7-8; d_gene: -; abundance: -; j_gene: TRBJ2-3; CDR3nt: TGTGCCAGCAGCTTAGTTAGGGGCCCGGATACGCAGTATTTT; CDR3aa: CASSLVRGPDTQYF
v_gene: TRBV6-1; d_gene: -; abundance: few; j_gene: TRBJ1-6; CDR3nt: TGTGCCAGCAGAAGGATCGTTAATTCACCCCTCCACTTT; CDR3aa: CASRRIVNSPLHF
v_gene: TRBV15; d_gene: TRBD1; abundance: many; j_gene: TRBJ1-5; CDR3nt: TGTGCCACCAGCACCGGACAGGGGTTCAATCAGCCCCAGCATTTT; CDR3aa: CATSTGQGFNQPQHF
v_gene: TRBV7-9; d_gene: -; abundance: medium-sized; j_gene: TRBJ1-2; CDR3nt: TGTGCCAGCAGAGCCGGGGCCAGCTATGGCTACACCTTC; CDR3aa: CASRAGASYGYTF
v_gene: TRBV24-1; d_gene: -; abundance: -; j_gene: TRBJ2-2; CDR3nt: TGTGCCACCAGTGATTGGACTAAGAACACCGGGGAGCTGTTTTTT; CDR3aa: CATSDWTKNTGELFF
v_gene: TRBV30; d_gene: TRBD1; abundance: many; j_gene: TRBJ1-2; CDR3nt: TGTGCCTTGACAGGGGGCAACTATGGCTACACCTTC; CDR3aa: CALTGGNYGYTF
v_gene: TRBV20-1; d_gene: -; abundance: -; j_gene: TRBJ2-3; CDR3nt: TGCAGTGCCACGAGGGAGGCGGGGGCAACAGATACGCAGTATTTT; CDR3aa: CSATREAGATDTQYF
v_gene: TRBV5-1; d_gene: TRBD1; abundance: many; j_gene: TRBJ1-1; CDR3nt: TGCGCCAGCAGCTTGGCCTCAGGGGGCACTGAAGCTTTCTTT; CDR3aa: CASSLASGGTEAFF
v_gene: TRBV29-1; d_gene: -; abundance: many; j_gene: TRBJ2-1; CDR3nt: TGCAGCGTTGAATTTAATTCCTACAATGAGCAGTTCTTC; CDR3aa: CSVEFNSYNEQFF
v_gene: TRBV7-2; d_gene: -; abundance: many; j_gene: TRBJ2-5; CDR3nt: TGTGCCAGCAGCCCATACAGGTCAACGGAGACCCAGTACTTC; CDR3aa: CASSPYRSTETQYF
v_gene: TRBV7-2; d_gene: TRBD1; abundance: many; j_gene: TRBJ1-2; CDR3nt: TGTGCCAGCAGTATAGACAGGGGCCGACCGGTCTATGGCTACACCTTC; CDR3aa: CASSIDRGRPVYGYTF
v_gene: TRBV6-2/TRBV6-3; d_gene: -; abundance: many; j_gene: TRBJ2-5; CDR3nt: TGTGCCAGCAGAACACCGGACAGCCAAGAGACCCAGTACTTC; CDR3aa: CASRTPDSQETQYF
v_gene: TRBV7-9; d_gene: TRBD1; abundance: -; j_gene: TRBJ2-1; CDR3nt: TGTGCCAGCAAATGGGGACAGGTGGACAATGAGCAGTTCTTC; CDR3aa: CASKWGQVDNEQFF
v_gene: TRBV10-2; d_gene: -; abundance: few; j_gene: TRBJ2-5; CDR3nt: TGCGCCAGCAGCCTAACTAGGGGCGAGACCCAGTACTTC; CDR3aa: CASSLTRGETQYF
v_gene: TRBV24-1; d_gene: -; abundance: -; j_gene: TRBJ1-1; CDR3nt: TGTGCCACCAGGCTCGGGGCTGAAGCTTTCTTT; CDR3aa: CATRLGAEAFF
v_gene: TRBV7-2; d_gene: -; abundance: -; j_gene: TRBJ2-5; CDR3nt: TGTGCCAGCAGCTTAGATAGGGCGGCCCAGTACTTC; CDR3aa: CASSLDRAAQYF
v_gene: TRBV12-3/TRBV12-4; d_gene: -; abundance: -; j_gene: TRBJ2-3; CDR3nt: TGTGCCAGCATAACCAGGGGTTCGAGCACAGATACGCAGTATTTT; CDR3aa: CASITRGSSTDTQYF
v_gene: TRBV9; d_gene: -; abundance: -; j_gene: TRBJ2-2; CDR3nt: TGTGCCAGCAGCGTAGTCGGGAACACCGGGGAGCTGTTTTTT; CDR3aa: CASSVVGNTGELFF
v_gene: TRBV6-5; d_gene: -; abundance: -; j_gene: TRBJ1-3; CDR3nt: TGTGCCAGCACCCAGAACAGGGCCTCTGGAAACACCATATATTTT; CDR3aa: CASTQNRASGNTIYF
v_gene: TRBV19; d_gene: -; abundance: many; j_gene: TRBJ2-3; CDR3nt: TGTGCCAGTAACAGACCCGGGGACCCTACTAGCACAGATACGCAGTATTTT; CDR3aa: CASNRPGDPTSTDTQYF
v_gene: TRBV2; d_gene: -; abundance: few; j_gene: TRBJ2-3; CDR3nt: TGTGCCAGCAGTGAAGATAGGAGTACAGATACGCAGTATTTT; CDR3aa: CASSEDRSTDTQYF
v_gene: TRBV7-2; d_gene: TRBD1; abundance: many; j_gene: TRBJ2-5; CDR3nt: TGTGCCAGCAGCTCCCGGACAGGCCGAGAGACCCAGTACTTC; CDR3aa: CASSSRTGRETQYF
v_gene: TRBV4-2; d_gene: -; abundance: -; j_gene: TRBJ1-3; CDR3nt: TGTGCCAGCAGCCAAGTTCAAGTGGAAGTGGTCAACACCATATATTTT; CDR3aa: CASSQVQVEVVNTIYF
v_gene: TRBV7-8; d_gene: -; abundance: many; j_gene: TRBJ2-7; CDR3nt: TGTGCCAGCAGCTTAGGTGGTAGCGGAGTCTTCTCCTACGAGCAGTACTTC; CDR3aa: CASSLGGSGVFSYEQYF
v_gene: TRBV5-1; d_gene: -; abundance: few; j_gene: TRBJ1-1; CDR3nt: TGCGCCAGCAGGGTAGATATGAACACTGAAGCTTTCTTT; CDR3aa: CASRVDMNTEAFF
v_gene: TRBV3-1; d_gene: -; abundance: -; j_gene: TRBJ2-2; CDR3nt: TGTGCCAGCAGCCAAGGGGCGGGGCCGAACACCGGGGAGCTGTTTTTT; CDR3aa: CASSQGAGPNTGELFF
v_gene: TRBV20-1; d_gene: TRBD2; abundance: -; j_gene: TRBJ2-1; CDR3nt: TGCAGTGCTAGGAGCGGGGCTTCCTACAATGAGCAGTTCTTC; CDR3aa: CSARSGASYNEQFF
v_gene: TRBV15; d_gene: -; abundance: -; j_gene: TRBJ2-4; CDR3nt: TGTGCCACCAGCAGTGCAGGATTAGCCAAAAACATTCAGTACTTC; CDR3aa: CATSSAGLAKNIQYF
v_gene: TRBV6-5; d_gene: -; abundance: many; j_gene: TRBJ2-4; CDR3nt: TGTGCCACCACCCCCGGGGCGGGAAATAACATTCAGTACTTC; CDR3aa: CATTPGAGNNIQYF
v_gene: TRBV7-9; d_gene: TRBD1; abundance: few; j_gene: TRBJ2-3; CDR3nt: TGTGCCAGCAGCCGACTTACAGGGGGATCAACAGATACGCAGTATTTT; CDR3aa: CASSRLTGGSTDTQYF
v_gene: TRBV6-1; d_gene: TRBD1; abundance: -; j_gene: TRBJ2-7; CDR3nt: TGTGCCAGCAGTGAATTAGGCAGGGGGCGATACGAGCAGTACTTC; CDR3aa: CASSELGRGRYEQYF
v_gene: TRBV5-6; d_gene: -; abundance: -; j_gene: TRBJ1-5; CDR3nt: TGTGCCAGCAGCTCCTTAAAGGGAGATCAGCCCCAGCATTTT; CDR3aa: CASSSLKGDQPQHF
v_gene: TRBV5-6; d_gene: -; abundance: -; j_gene: TRBJ2-1; CDR3nt: TGTGCCAGCAGCTTATTACTCCGCAATGAGCAGTTCTTC; CDR3aa: CASSLLLRNEQFF
v_gene: TRBV2; d_gene: TRBD1; abundance: -; j_gene: TRBJ2-2; CDR3nt: TGTGCCAGCAGTGAATGGGCAGGGGGAATCTCCGGGGAGCTGTTTTTT; CDR3aa: CASSEWAGGISGELFF
v_gene: TRBV25-1; d_gene: -; abundance: few; j_gene: TRBJ1-1; CDR3nt: TGTGCCAGCAGTCCTCTGAAGCGGGGGCAGCAGACTGAAGCTTTCTTT; CDR3aa: CASSPLKRGQQTEAFF
v_gene: TRBV7-2; d_gene: -; abundance: many; j_gene: TRBJ2-2; CDR3nt: TGTGCCAGCAGCTTCCACGCGGCAGCCAACACCGGGGAGCTGTTTTTT; CDR3aa: CASSFHAAANTGELFF
v_gene: TRBV6-2/TRBV6-3; d_gene: -; abundance: many; j_gene: TRBJ2-3; CDR3nt: TGTGCCAGCAGGCCGCTAGCAGCTAGCACAGATACGCAGTATTTT; CDR3aa: CASRPLAASTDTQYF
v_gene: TRBV9; d_gene: TRBD2; abundance: -; j_gene: TRBJ2-7; CDR3nt: TGTGCCAGCAGCCCCGGCGGGAGTCGACTTAAAGCTGAGCAGTACTTC; CDR3aa: CASSPGGSRLKAEQYF